This T cell receptor (beta chain) comes out of a study of cytomegalovirus exposure and HLA in healthy donors. Overall study findings and caveats: Reports credit the classifier with highly specific, highly sensitive diagnosis of cytomegalovirus status.

As to this clone: As yet, its antigen is unknown.

In the PCR, 60 Vbeta and 13 Jbeta primers were used. The protocol was immunoSEQ multiplex PCR, while the TCRdb copy is restricted to in-frame clones and leaves out a portion. The sample consists of 100,000 to 150,000 clones, over 70% of them appearing once. V was pared by 5 bases and J by 7 bases, with 18 bases between. CDR1 is SGHTA, CDR2 FQGNSA, per germline. This CDR3 is built from 14 residues. The chain has TRBV7-2 and TRBJ2-7, with a weak D call TRBD1 (6 bases). Material for sequencing was PBMCs. The sequence was obtained from a woman aged 40 to 49 in good health and CMV-seropositive. The CDR3 reads CASSPGVVGGEQYF. The CDR3 DNA is TGTGCCAGCAGCCCCGGAGTCGTAGGGGGAGAGCAGTACTTC. Full variable domain (missing parts from reference TRBV7-2 and TRBJ2-7): GAGVSQSPSNKVTEKGKDVELRCDPISGHTALYWYRQSLGQGLEFLIYFQGNSAPDKSGLPSDRFSAERTGGSVSTLTIQRTQQEDSAVYLCASSPGVVGGEQYFGPGTRLTVT.